This T cell receptor beta chain was sequenced for a study of cytomegalovirus exposure and HLA in healthy donors. Study-wide points: After further analysis at a later stage, some 15,000 TCR beta sequences were associated with HLA alleles at 0.05 false discovery rate. In a later analysis, DRB1 alleles had the most associated TCRs; HLA-C alleles the fewest. Earlier findings revealed that most TCR beta V segments proved productive either about 90% or about 30% of the time.

CDR3 length: 13 amino acids. V gave up 8 bases and J gave up 6 bases; unmatched junction bases: 6. Looked up from germline, CDR1 is LNHNV and CDR2 is YYDKDF (reference sequence). The count of this clone is one. Its antigen is currently unknown. PCR primers comprised 60 Vbeta and 13 Jbeta primers. In the study's own analysis: Unique TCR beta chains totaled about 73 million in a later count, with some 10 million of them shared. The repertoire was sequenced with immunoSEQ multiplex PCR; TCRdb's copy has only in-frame clones and lacks some. V and J calls plus clone size are reproduced from that table; the DNA served to infer D and trimming. The data show hundreds of thousands of clones, roughly 82% seen once.

What was sequenced was PBMCs. The gene calls are TRBV15 and TRBJ1-5; 8 bases are shared with TRBD1. This TCR derives from a man aged 35-49 years in good health and CMV-seropositive. The chain's CDR3 is CATGTGRLQPQHF. The CDR3 region has the DNA TGTGCCACCGGGACAGGACGACTTCAGCCCCAGCATTTT. The full variable domain, completed using reference TRBV15 and TRBJ1-5, is DAMVIQNPRYQVTQFGKPVTLSCSQTLNHNVMYWYQQKSSQAPKLLFHYYDKDFNNEADTPDNFQSRRPNTSFCFLDIRSPGLGDTAMYLCATGTGRLQPQHFGDGTRLSIL.